This TCR beta chain was recorded in a study of response to subunit inactivated influenza vaccine. Broader study findings: New T cells are recruited in small numbers by each seasonal influenza vaccination, according to the authors' suggestion.

V was cut by 1 base and J by 6 bases, with 13 bases left in between. The length of the CDR3 is 14 residues. Germline CDR1 and CDR2: DFQATT and SNEGSKA (reference sequence). The table lists this clonotype with a few counts. Its antigen is still unknown. TCRdb re-analysed the RT-PCR reads in MiXCR, keeping a single row per CDR3 protein. This table has about 500,000 distinct CDR3 sequences, more than 15% appearing once. The material sequenced was CD4+ T cells sorted from PBMCs, taken less than 25 months after vaccination. This receptor was obtained from a man aged 45-69 years who received an inactivated influenza vaccine. The chain carries TRBV20-1 and TRBJ1-5; D is perhaps TRBD1 (5 bases). The CDR3 region has the DNA TGCAGTGCTAGAGTTCCTAGCGGGGGTCAGCCCCAGCATTTT. It translates to CSARVPSGGQPQHF.